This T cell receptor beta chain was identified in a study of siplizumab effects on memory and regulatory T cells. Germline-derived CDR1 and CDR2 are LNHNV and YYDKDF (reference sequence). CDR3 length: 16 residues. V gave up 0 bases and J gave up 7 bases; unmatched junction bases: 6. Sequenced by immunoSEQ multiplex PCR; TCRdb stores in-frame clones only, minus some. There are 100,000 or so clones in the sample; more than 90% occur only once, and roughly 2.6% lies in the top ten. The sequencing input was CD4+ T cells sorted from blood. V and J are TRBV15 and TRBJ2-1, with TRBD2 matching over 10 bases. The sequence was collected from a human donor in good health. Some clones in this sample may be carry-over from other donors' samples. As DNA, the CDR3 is TGTGCCACCAGCAGAGATCCCAGCGGGAGGGGTAATGAGCAGTTCTTC. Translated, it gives CATSRDPSGRGNEQFF.